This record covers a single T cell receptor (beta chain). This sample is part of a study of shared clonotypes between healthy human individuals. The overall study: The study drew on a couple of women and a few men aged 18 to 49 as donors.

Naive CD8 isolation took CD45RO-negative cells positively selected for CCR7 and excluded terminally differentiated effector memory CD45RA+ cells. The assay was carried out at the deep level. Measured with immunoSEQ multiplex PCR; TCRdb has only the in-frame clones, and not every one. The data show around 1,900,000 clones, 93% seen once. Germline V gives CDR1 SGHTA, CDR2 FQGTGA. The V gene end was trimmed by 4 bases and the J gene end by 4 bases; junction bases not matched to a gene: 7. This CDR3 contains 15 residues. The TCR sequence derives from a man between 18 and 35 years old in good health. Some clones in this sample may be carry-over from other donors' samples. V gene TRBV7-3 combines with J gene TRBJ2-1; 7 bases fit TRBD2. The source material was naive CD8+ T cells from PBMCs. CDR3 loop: CASSSASGVYNEQFF. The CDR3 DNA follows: TGTGCCAGCAGCTCAGCTAGCGGAGTATACAATGAGCAGTTCTTC.